The source of this TCR beta chain is a study of cytotoxic CD8 clonotypes in ibrutinib-treated CLL. In the study overall: Samples showed on average about 250,000 productive templates and roughly 90,000 productive rearrangements. Notes on the study in general: Sustained-remission patients were sampled at different times than progressing patients were.

Profiling relied on immunoSEQ multiplex PCR, and the TCRdb table lists in-frame clones only, not all of them. The table shows about 200,000 clones, with roughly 65% occurring only once. The CDR3 runs to 14 residues. Germline CDR1 KGHSH, CDR2 LQKENI. Trimming removed 6 bases from V and 3 bases from J; junction bases left unmatched: 5. A remark on this clone: Its specificity is not known.

The source of this sequence is a human donor with chronic lymphocytic leukemia. V and J are TRBV18 and TRBJ1-5; TRBD1 agrees at 7 bases. Specimen: PBMCs, collected after 12 months of ibrutinib treatment. CDR3 nucleotide sequence: TGTGCCAGCTCGACGACAGGGATCAATCAGCCCCAGCATTTT. It is translated as CASSTTGINQPQHF.